This T cell receptor (beta chain) is from a study of blood T cell repertoires in COVID-19. Study background: Samples taken during acute and convalescent COVID-19 were collected in the United States, Italy and Spain. Sources were T cells, B-cell-depleted T cells, or PBMCs; the material itself was cDNA or gDNA.

CDR3 length: 13 amino acids. The V and J ends lost 4 bases and 6 bases respectively, with 13 bases between them. Germline-derived CDR1 and CDR2 are SGHAT and FQNNGV. Authors' processing steps: Estimation of nucleated cell counts was performed using reference gene primer amplification. Here immunoSEQ multiplex PCR was the method, and the copy in TCRdb shows in-frame clones only, minus some. The D gene and trimming were derived from the DNA, and the V and J assignments and clone size from that table. The repertoire includes nearly 350,000 clones, over 70% of them detected once, and 2.5% to 3.5% sits in the top ten.

This sequence joins TRBV11-2 and TRBJ2-7; perhaps TRBD2 as D (5 bases). Sequenced material: peripheral blood. The TCR sequence derives from a man aged 30 to 39 with active or convalescent COVID-19. The CDR3 sequence is CASSYRGILEQYF. CDR3 in DNA: TGTGCCAGCAGCTATAGAGGGATTCTCGAGCAGTACTTC. Together with reference TRBV11-2 and TRBJ2-7, the CDR3 gives the full variable domain: EAGVAQSPRYKIIEKRQSVAFWCNPISGHATLYWYQQILGQGPKLLIQFQNNGVVDDSQLPKDRFSAERLKGVDSTLKIQPAKLEDSAVYLCASSYRGILEQYFGPGTRLTVT.